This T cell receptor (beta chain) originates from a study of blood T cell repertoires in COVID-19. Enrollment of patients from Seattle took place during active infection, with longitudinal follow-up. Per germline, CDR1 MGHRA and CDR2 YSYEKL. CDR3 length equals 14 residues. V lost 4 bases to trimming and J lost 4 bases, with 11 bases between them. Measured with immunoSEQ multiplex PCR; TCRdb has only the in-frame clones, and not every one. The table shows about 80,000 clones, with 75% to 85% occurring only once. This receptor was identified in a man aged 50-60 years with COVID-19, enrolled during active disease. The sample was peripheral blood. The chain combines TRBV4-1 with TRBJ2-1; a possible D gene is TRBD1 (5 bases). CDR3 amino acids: CASSPQGPYNEQFF. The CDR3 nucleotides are TGCGCCAGCAGCCCCCAGGGTCCATACAATGAGCAGTTCTTC.